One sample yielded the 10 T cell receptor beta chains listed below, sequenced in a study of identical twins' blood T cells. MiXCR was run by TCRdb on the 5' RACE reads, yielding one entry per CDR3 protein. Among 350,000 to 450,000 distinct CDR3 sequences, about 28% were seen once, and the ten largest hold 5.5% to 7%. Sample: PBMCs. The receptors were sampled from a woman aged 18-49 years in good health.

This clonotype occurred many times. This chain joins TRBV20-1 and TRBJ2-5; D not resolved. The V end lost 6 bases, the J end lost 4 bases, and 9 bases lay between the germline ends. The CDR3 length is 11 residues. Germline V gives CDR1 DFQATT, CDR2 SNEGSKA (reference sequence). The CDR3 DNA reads TGCAGTGCCGTCTCCCGAGAGACCCAGTACTTC. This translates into CSAVSRETQYF.

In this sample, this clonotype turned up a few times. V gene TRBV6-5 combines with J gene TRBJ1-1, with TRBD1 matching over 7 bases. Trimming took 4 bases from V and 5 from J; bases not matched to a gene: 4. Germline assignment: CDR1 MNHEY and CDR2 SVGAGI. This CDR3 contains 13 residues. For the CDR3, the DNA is TGTGCCAGCAGTTTCGGACAGGTGACTGAAGCTTTCTTT. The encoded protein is CASSFGQVTEAFF.

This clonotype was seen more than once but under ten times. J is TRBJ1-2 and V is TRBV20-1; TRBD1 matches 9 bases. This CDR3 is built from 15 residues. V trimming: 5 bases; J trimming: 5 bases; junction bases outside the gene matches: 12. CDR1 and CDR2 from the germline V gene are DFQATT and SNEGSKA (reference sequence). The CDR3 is CSAGPQGAPSYGYTF. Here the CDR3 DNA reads TGCAGTGCTGGACCACAGGGGGCCCCTTCATATGGCTACACCTTC.

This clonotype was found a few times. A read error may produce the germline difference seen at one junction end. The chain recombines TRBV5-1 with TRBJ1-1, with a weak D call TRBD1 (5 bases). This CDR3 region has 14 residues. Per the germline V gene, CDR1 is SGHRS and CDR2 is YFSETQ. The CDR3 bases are TGCGCCGGCAGCTTAAGGGGAGGGGACACTGAAGCTTTCTTT. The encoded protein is CAGSLRGGDTEAFF.

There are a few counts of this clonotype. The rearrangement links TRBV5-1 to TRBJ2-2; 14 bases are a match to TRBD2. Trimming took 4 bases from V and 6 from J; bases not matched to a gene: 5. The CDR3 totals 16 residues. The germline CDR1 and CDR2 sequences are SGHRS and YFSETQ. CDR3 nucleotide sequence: TGCGCCAGCAGCCCGGGACTAGCGGGAGTTCCCGGGGAGCTGTTTTTT. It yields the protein CASSPGLAGVPGELFF. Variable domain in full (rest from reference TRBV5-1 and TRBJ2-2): KAGVTQTPRYLIKTRGQQVTLSCSPISGHRSVSWYQQTPGQGLQFLFEYFSETQRNKGNFPGRFSGRQFSNSRSEMNVSTLELGDSALYLCASSPGLAGVPGELFFGEGSRLTVL.

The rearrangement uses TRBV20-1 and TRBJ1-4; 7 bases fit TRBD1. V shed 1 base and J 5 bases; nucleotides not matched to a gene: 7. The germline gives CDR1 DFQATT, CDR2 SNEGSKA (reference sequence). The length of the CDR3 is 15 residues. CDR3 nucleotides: TGCAGTGCTAGAGGTTTACAGGGGTCGAATGAAAAACTGTTTTTT. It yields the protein CSARGLQGSNEKLFF.

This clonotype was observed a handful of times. The CDR3 DNA reads as TGTGCCAGTAGCGACCGGACAGCTCCTAATCAGCCCCAGCATTTT. Its translation: CASSDRTAPNQPQHF. J is TRBJ1-5 and V is TRBV19; TRBD1 might be the D (6 bases). Trimming took 6 bases from V and 4 from J, leaving 16 bases between them. This CDR3 is built from 15 residues. CDR1 LNHDA and CDR2 SQIVND come from the germline V gene (reference sequence).

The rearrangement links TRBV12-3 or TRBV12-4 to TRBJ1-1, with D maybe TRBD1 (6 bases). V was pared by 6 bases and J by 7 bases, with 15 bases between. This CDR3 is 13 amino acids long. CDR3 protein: CASRPQGRGEAFF. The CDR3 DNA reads TGTGCCAGCAGGCCTCAGGGGCGGGGTGAAGCTTTCTTT.

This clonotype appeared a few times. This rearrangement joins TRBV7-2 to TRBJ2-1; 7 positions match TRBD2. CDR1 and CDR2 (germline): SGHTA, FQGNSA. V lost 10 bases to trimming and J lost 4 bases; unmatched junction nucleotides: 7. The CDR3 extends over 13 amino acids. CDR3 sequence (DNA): TGTGCCATCCTGGGACTATCTTACAATGAGCAGTTCTTC. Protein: CAILGLSYNEQFF.

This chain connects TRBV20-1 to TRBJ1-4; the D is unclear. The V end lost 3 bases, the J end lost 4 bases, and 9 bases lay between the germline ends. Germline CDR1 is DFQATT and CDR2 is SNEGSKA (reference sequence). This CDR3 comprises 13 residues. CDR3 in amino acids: CSASGGSNEKLFF. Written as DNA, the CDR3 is TGCAGTGCTAGTGGCGGCAGTAATGAAAAACTGTTTTTT.